At least ten counts were recorded for the clone carrying this T cell receptor beta chain. The antigen is not known. Germline loops: CDR1 SGHAT, CDR2 FQNNGV. Trimming took 7 bases from V and 12 from J, leaving 10 bases between them. The CDR3 has 11 residues. Regions amplified from RNA transcripts were the TCR beta CDR3 regions. With the HTBI primer set, the TCR CDR3 went through a first round of RT-PCR. In TCRdb, the multiplex PCR reads were re-called with MiXCR into one record per CDR3 protein. This table holds about 570,000 distinct CDR3 sequences, under 60% found once. The source of the sample is a study of T cells in Graves' hyperthyroidism and ophthalmopathy. The study, taken as a whole, reports: Median prediction lead before ophthalmopathy onset was around 7 months with the model. Ophthalmopathy was separated from stable hyperthyroidism by a 13 V-J model. Blood also carried most thyroid clonotypes expanded above 0.001.

The chain links TRBV11-2 to TRBJ1-6; D is undetermined. The sequence was obtained from an adult woman with Graves' disease, either hyperthyroidism or ophthalmopathy (not recorded which). The sample consisted of peripheral blood or thyroid tissue (not recorded which). Here the CDR3 reads CASMEFLPLHF. The CDR3 region has the DNA TGTGCCAGCATGGAATTTTTACCCCTCCACTTT.